Listed here are 11 T cell receptor beta chains from one sample, sequenced in a study of shared clonotypes between healthy human individuals. TCRdb's copy holds only in-frame clones and misses some; the assay was immunoSEQ multiplex PCR. The sample contains about half a million clones, approximately 78% of which appear only once. Material for sequencing was PBMCs. The receptors stem from a middle-aged woman in good health. Some clones in this sample may be carry-over from other donors' samples.

The V gene is TRBV5-4, the J gene TRBJ2-7, with TRBD2 matching 10 bases. This CDR3 has 16 residues. Germline-derived CDR1 and CDR2 are SGHNT and YYREEE (reference sequence). Trimming at V came to 4 bases and at J to 6 bases, leaving 13 bases not matched to a gene. CDR3 loop: CASSQAALAGEIEQYF. The DNA of the CDR3 is TGTGCCAGCAGCCAAGCGGCGCTAGCGGGAGAGATCGAGCAGTACTTC. Filled out from reference TRBV5-4 and TRBJ2-7, the complete variable domain reads ETGVTQSPTHLIKTRGQQVTLRCSSQSGHNTVSWYQQALGQGPQFIFQYYREEENGRGNFPPRFSGLQFPNYSSELNVNALELDDSALYLCASSQAALAGEIEQYFGPGTRLTVT.

This clone turned up a few times. The chain links TRBV25-1 to TRBJ2-2; D is possibly TRBD2 (5 bases). Germline CDR1 MGHDK, CDR2 SYGVNS. Trimming pared 4 bases from V and 3 bases from J, leaving 9 bases between. The CDR3 extends over 14 amino acids. CDR3 region: CASSASGYTGELFF. CDR3 DNA sequence: TGTGCCAGCAGTGCCTCGGGGTACACCGGGGAGCTGTTTTTT.

V usage is TRBV9 and J usage is TRBJ1-4; a possible D gene is TRBD1 (6 bases). V was shortened by 0 bases and J by 0 bases, with 12 bases between the two germline ends. In germline, CDR1 is SGDLS, CDR2 YYNGEE. This CDR3 has 17 amino acids. CDR3 DNA sequence: TGTGCCAGCAGCGTAGGGGTAGGGGGTCCAACTAATGAAAAACTGTTTTTT. Its translation: CASSVGVGGPTNEKLFF.

A word on this clone: A much larger clone differs from this one at a single base, so this may be a read error. Here the CDR3 DNA reads TGTGCCAGCAGCCAAGATGCGGACAGCCGTTCCTACAATGAGCAGCTCTTC. Translated, it gives CASSQDADSRSYNEQLF. The gene calls are TRBV4-2 and TRBJ2-1; possible D gene TRBD1, 6 bases. Looked up from germline, CDR1 is LGHNA and CDR2 is YNFKEQ. This CDR3 has 17 amino acids.

This chain connects TRBV11-2 to TRBJ2-7; D might be TRBD1 or TRBD2, each matching 6 bases. Per the germline V gene, CDR1 is SGHAT and CDR2 is FQNNGV. The CDR3 totals 17 residues. Trimming cost V 2 bases and J 3 bases, with 20 bases left between them. The CDR3, as DNA: TGTGCCAGCAGCTTAATTGGTGGGAGGTCAGGGGACTACGAGCAGTACTTC. Its protein is CASSLIGGRSGDYEQYF.

The CDR3 sequence is CASSPAAGVVTDTQYF. The CDR3 nucleotides read TGTGCCAGCTCACCAGCAGCGGGAGTCGTCACAGATACGCAGTATTTT. V and J are TRBV18 and TRBJ2-3; 8 positions match TRBD2. The CDR3 is made up of 16 amino acids. V trimming: 2 bases; J trimming: 2 bases; junction bases outside the gene matches: 6. The germline V gene encodes CDR1 KGHSH and CDR2 LQKENI.

The chain employs TRBV19 and TRBJ1-1; TRBD1 is a possible D gene (6 bases). Trimming removed 1 base from V and 4 bases from J, with 7 bases in between. Germline-derived CDR1 and CDR2 are LNHDA and SQIVND (reference sequence). CDR3 length equals 13 residues. The CDR3 reads CASSIAGATEAFF. The DNA of the CDR3 is TGTGCCAGTAGTATAGCAGGGGCCACTGAAGCTTTCTTT. Filled out from reference TRBV19 and TRBJ1-1, the complete variable domain reads DGGITQSPKYLFRKEGQNVTLSCEQNLNHDAMYWYRQDPGQGLRLIYYSQIVNDFQKGDIAEGYSVSREKKESFPLTVTSAQKNPTAFYLCASSIAGATEAFFGQGTRLTVV.

This chain joins TRBV7-8 and TRBJ1-2; D ambiguous. Germline values: CDR1 SGHVS, CDR2 FQNEAQ. CDR3 size: 15 residues. V was trimmed by 3 bases and J by 2 bases, leaving 13 bases between them. This CDR3 reads CASSLSTGNNYGYTF. As DNA, the CDR3 is TGTGCCAGCAGCTTGAGTACCGGAAACAACTATGGCTACACCTTC. Complete variable domain (other parts from reference TRBV7-8 and TRBJ1-2): GAGVSQSPRYKVAKRGQDVALRCDPISGHVSLFWYQQALGQGPEFLTYFQNEAQLDKSGLPSDRFFAERPEGSVSTLKIQRTQQEDSAVYLCASSLSTGNNYGYTFGSGTRLTVV.

The chain recombines TRBV11-2 with TRBJ2-1; a weak D match, TRBD1 (5 bases). Germline values: CDR1 SGHAT, CDR2 FQNNGV. This CDR3 is built from 15 residues. Trimming left V 1 base short and J 9 bases short, with 16 bases between. This CDR3 reads CASSLVGRADSEQFF. The CDR3 DNA sequence: TGTGCCAGCAGCTTAGTGGGCAGGGCTGACAGTGAGCAGTTCTTC.

This chain links TRBV11-2 with TRBJ2-7, with 7 bases aligning to TRBD2. CDR3 length: 16 residues. Germline CDR1 is SGHAT and CDR2 is FQNNGV. After removal of 1 base from V and 1 base from J, the junction contained 7 bases not matched to a gene. The CDR3 DNA sequence: TGTGCCAGCAGCTTAGGGGTCACCGGGGGGTCCTACGAGCAGTACTTC. Amino acid sequence: CASSLGVTGGSYEQYF.

This clone was recorded only once. This chain uses TRBV6-1 with TRBJ1-5, with 10 bases identical to TRBD1. The CDR3 length is 14 residues. The junction had 3 bases not matched to a gene; V was cut back by 4 bases and J by 6 bases. The germline gives CDR1 MNHNS, CDR2 SASEGT. The CDR3 DNA is TGTGCCAGCAGTGGGACAGGGGGAGGTCAGCCCCAGCATTTT. It encodes CASSGTGGGQPQHF.